A single sample is the source of the 10 T cell receptor beta chains below, sequenced in a study of T-cell memory formation after mild COVID-19. One entry per CDR3 protein, called by TCRdb with MiXCR from the 5' RACE reads. The repertoire holds 180,000 or so distinct CDR3 sequences, with roughly 10% as singletons. The sequenced sample was PBMCs or a T cell subset sorted from them (not recorded which). The receptors shown here come from a young man who had mild COVID-19 (a few samples of this study predate the infection). Cell type and time point are not known.

Relative to its sample, this clonotype is medium-sized. The chain links TRBV29-1 to TRBJ1-4; TRBD1 agrees at 7 bases. The CDR3 runs to 13 residues. Looked up from germline, CDR1 is SQVTM and CDR2 is ANQGSEA. Trimming took 5 bases from V and 7 from J; bases not matched to a gene: 7. In DNA form, the CDR3 reads TGCAGCGTTAGGGACAGCGGAGGTGAAAAACTGTTTTTT. Amino acid sequence: CSVRDSGGEKLFF.

Ten or more counts support this clonotype. The chain has TRBV12-5 and TRBJ2-1; D is possibly TRBD2 (7 bases). CDR3 size: 15 residues. V was pared by 5 bases and J by 6 bases, with 17 bases between. CDR1 and CDR2 from the germline V gene are LGHNT and FRNRAP. The CDR3 DNA sequence: TGTGCTAGTGGTACCACAGGGAGGGTAACCAATGAGCAGTTCTTC. Translating gives CASGTTGRVTNEQFF.

The gene calls are TRBV18 and TRBJ2-2; D ambiguous. Trimming cost V 8 bases and J 1 base, with 5 bases left between them. This CDR3 region has 12 residues. CDR1 is KGHSH and CDR2 is LQKENI in the germline V gene. The CDR3 coding sequence is TGTGCCAGCACCCAGAACACCGGGGAGCTGTTTTTT. It yields the protein CASTQNTGELFF.

This chain links TRBV4-3 with TRBJ2-1; D gene ambiguous. The length of the CDR3 is 13 residues. Germline values: CDR1 LGHNA, CDR2 YSLEER. Trimming took 3 bases from V and 9 from J, leaving 12 bases between them. CDR3: CASSQERSSEQFF. The CDR3 bases are TGCGCCAGCAGCCAGGAACGAAGTAGTGAGCAGTTCTTC.

This clonotype appeared many times. The chain couples TRBV10-3 to TRBJ2-5, with 12 bases lining up with TRBD1. This CDR3 is built from 17 residues. The germline gives CDR1 ENHRY, CDR2 SYGVKD. V shed 3 bases, J shed 2 bases, and the junction held 7 bases outside the gene matches. CDR3 bases: TGTGCCATCAGTGATGGGACAGGGGGCCGTCGGCAAGAGACCCAGTACTTC. As protein: CAISDGTGGRRQETQYF.

This clonotype was detected a few times. The V gene is TRBV10-3, the J gene TRBJ2-7; maybe TRBD2 (6 bases). Germline-derived CDR1 and CDR2 are ENHRY and SYGVKD. The V and J ends lost 6 bases and 3 bases respectively, with 9 bases between them. The length of the CDR3 is 12 residues. CDR3 protein: CAISPEGYEQYF. The DNA for the CDR3 is TGTGCCATCAGCCCGGAGGGCTACGAGCAGTACTTC.

The rearrangement links TRBV28 to TRBJ1-1, with D tentatively TRBD1 (5 bases). Per germline, CDR1 MDHEN and CDR2 SYDVKM. Trimming shortened V by 4 bases and J by 0 bases, and 9 bases separated the two germline ends. The CDR3 is 14 residues long. CDR3 nucleotides: TGTGCCAGCAGTTCTCGGGGGATGAACACTGAAGCTTTCTTT. Translation gives CASSSRGMNTEAFF.

The CDR3 bases are TGTGCCAGCGAGTTGGCAGGCCTCGTGGGAGATACGCAGTATTTT. It translates to CASELAGLVGDTQYF. The V gene is TRBV28, the J gene TRBJ2-3; no clear D. This CDR3 contains 15 residues. The V gene lost 8 bases and the J gene lost 5 bases, with 20 bases spanning the gap. Germline V gene sequence: CDR1 MDHEN, CDR2 SYDVKM.

The V call is TRBV13, the J call TRBJ1-2; TRBD1 matches at 7 bases. The CDR3 runs to 14 residues. Germline V CDR1 and CDR2: PRHDT, FYEKMQ (reference sequence). With V trimmed by 5 bases and J by 3 bases, 6 bases remained unmatched. CDR3 in DNA: TGTGCCAGCAGCACTACCGGGACAGACTATGGCTACACCTTC. Amino acid sequence: CASSTTGTDYGYTF.

This clonotype was detected ten times or more. The gene calls are TRBV9 and TRBJ2-1; 16 bases line up with TRBD2. CDR1 and CDR2 from the germline V gene are SGDLS and YYNGEE. J gave up 4 bases and V 3 bases, and 10 bases lay outside the gene matches. The CDR3 length is 19 residues. The CDR3 DNA sequence: TGTGCCAGCAGCGGGAGACAGGGACTAGCGGGGGGGTTTTACAATGAGCAGTTCTTC. It encodes CASSGRQGLAGGFYNEQFF.